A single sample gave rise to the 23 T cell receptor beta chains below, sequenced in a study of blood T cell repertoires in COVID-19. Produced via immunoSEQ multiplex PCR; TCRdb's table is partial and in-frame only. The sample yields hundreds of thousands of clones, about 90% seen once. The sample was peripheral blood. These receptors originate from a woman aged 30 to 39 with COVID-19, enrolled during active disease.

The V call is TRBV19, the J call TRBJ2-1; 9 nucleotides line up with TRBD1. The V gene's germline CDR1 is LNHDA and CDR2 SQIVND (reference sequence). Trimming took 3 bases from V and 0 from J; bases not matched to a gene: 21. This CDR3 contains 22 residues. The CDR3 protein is CASSILLGGGTGPTSSYNEQFF. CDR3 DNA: TGTGCCAGTAGTATTCTCCTGGGTGGAGGGACAGGGCCAACGAGCTCCTACAATGAGCAGTTCTTC.

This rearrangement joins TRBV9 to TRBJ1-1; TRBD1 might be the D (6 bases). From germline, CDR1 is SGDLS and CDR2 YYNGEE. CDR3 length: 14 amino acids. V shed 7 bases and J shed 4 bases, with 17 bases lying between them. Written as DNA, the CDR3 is TGTGCCAGCGCCTCATTGGTAGGGGGCACTGAAGCTTTCTTT. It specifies CASASLVGGTEAFF.

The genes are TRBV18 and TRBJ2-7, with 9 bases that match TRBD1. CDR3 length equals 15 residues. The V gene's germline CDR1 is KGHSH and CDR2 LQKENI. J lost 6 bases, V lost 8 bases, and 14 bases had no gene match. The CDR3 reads CASKWKQGAMSEQYV. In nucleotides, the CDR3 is TGTGCCAGCAAATGGAAACAGGGGGCTATGAGCGAGCAGTACGTC.

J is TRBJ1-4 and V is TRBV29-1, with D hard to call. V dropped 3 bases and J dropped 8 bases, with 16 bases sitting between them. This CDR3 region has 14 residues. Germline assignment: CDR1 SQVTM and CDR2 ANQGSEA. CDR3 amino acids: CSVESGGDQEKLFF. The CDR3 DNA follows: TGCAGCGTTGAGTCTGGCGGGGATCAAGAAAAACTGTTTTTT.

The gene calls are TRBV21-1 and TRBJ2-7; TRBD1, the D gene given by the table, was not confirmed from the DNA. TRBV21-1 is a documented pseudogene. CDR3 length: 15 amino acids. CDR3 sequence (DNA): TGTGCCAGCAGCACCTGGGACAGGGAACCCTACGAGCAGTACGTC. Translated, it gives CASSTWDREPYEQYV.

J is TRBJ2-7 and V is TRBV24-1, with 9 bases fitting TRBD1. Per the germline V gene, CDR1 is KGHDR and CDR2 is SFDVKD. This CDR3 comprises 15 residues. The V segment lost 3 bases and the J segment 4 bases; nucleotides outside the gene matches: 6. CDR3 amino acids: CATSDDGTGSYEQYF. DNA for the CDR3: TGTGCCACCAGTGATGACGGGACAGGGTCTTACGAGCAGTACTTC.

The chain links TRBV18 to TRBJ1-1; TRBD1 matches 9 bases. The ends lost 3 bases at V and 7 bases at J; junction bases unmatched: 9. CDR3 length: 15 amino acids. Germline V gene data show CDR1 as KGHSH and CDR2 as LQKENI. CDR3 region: CASSPTGQGTGEAFF. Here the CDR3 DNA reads TGTGCCAGCTCACCTACCGGACAGGGGACGGGTGAAGCTTTCTTT. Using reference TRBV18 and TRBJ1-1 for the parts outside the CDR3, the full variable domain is NAGVMQNPRHLVRRRGQEARLRCSPMKGHSHVYWYRQLPEEGLKFMVYLQKENIIDESGMPKERFSAEFPKEGPSILRIQQVVRGDSAAYFCASSPTGQGTGEAFFGQGTRLTVV.

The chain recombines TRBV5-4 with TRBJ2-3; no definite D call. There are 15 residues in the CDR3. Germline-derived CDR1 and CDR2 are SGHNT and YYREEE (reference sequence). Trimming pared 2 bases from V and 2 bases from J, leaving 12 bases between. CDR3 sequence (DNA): TGTGCCAGCAGCTTCCCCGACTCCTTCACAGATACGCAGTATTTT. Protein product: CASSFPDSFTDTQYF.

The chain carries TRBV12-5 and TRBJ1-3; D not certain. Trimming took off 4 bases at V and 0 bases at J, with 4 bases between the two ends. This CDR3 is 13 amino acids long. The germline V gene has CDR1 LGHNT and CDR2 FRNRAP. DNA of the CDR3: TGTGCTAGTGGTTCCAACTCTGGAAACACCATATATTTT. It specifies CASGSNSGNTIYF.

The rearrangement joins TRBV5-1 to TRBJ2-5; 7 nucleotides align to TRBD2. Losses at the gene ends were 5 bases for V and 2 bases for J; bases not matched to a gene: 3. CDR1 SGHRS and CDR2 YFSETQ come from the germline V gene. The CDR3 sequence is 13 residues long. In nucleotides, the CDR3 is TGCGCCAGCAGGGGCGGGGGACAAGAGACCCAGTACTTC. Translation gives CASRGGGQETQYF. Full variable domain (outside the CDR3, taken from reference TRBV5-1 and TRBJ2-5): KAGVTQTPRYLIKTRGQQVTLSCSPISGHRSVSWYQQTPGQGLQFLFEYFSETQRNKGNFPGRFSGRQFSNSRSEMNVSTLELGDSALYLCASRGGGQETQYFGPGTRLLVL.

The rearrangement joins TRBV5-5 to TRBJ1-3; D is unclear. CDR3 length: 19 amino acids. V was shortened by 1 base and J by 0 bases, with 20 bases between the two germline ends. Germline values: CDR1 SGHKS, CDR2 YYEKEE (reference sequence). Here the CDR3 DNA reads TGTGCCAGCAGCTTGTACTCCGTGCTTGGCAGGATCTCTGGAAACACCATATATTTT. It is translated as CASSLYSVLGRISGNTIYF.

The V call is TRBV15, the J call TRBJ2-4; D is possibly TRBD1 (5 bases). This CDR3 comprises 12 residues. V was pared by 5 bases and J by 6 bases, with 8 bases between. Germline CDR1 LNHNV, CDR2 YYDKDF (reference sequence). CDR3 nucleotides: TGTGCCACCAGCGACAGATTAAACATTCAGTACTTC. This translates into CATSDRLNIQYF.

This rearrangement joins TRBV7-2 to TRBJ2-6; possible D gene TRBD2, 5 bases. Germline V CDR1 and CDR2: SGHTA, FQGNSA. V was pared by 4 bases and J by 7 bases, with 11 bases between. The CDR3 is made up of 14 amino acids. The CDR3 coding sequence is TGTGCCAGCAGCTCGGACTCCATTGCCAACGTCCTGACTTTC. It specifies CASSSDSIANVLTF.

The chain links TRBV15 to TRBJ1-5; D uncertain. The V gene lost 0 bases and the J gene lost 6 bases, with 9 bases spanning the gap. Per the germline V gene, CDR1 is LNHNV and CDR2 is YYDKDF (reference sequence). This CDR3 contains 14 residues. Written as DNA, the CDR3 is TGTGCCACCAGCAGAGATTTTTCTACTCAGCCCCAGCATTTT. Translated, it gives CATSRDFSTQPQHF.

CDR3 coding DNA: TGTGCCAGCAGCTCGGAGACCATCAGTGACTCTGGAAACACCATATATTTT. Encoded protein: CASSSETISDSGNTIYF. This rearrangement joins TRBV7-9 to TRBJ1-3; D uncertain. The V end was cut by 4 bases, the J end by 0 bases, with 16 bases between. Germline V CDR1 and CDR2: SEHNR, FQNEAQ (reference sequence). The CDR3 contains 17 residues.

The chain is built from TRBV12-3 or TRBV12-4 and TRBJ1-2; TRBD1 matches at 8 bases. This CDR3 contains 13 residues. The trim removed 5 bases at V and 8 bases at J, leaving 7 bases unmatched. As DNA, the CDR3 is TGTGCCAGCAGTGTGGACAGGGTGAGAGGCTACACCTTC. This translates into CASSVDRVRGYTF.

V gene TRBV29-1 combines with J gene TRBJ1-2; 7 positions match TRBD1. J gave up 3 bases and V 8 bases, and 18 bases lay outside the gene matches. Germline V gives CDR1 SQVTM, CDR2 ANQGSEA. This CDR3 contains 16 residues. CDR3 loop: CSTEGATGMGDYGYTF. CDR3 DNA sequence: TGCAGCACAGAAGGGGCGACAGGGATGGGGGACTATGGCTACACCTTC.

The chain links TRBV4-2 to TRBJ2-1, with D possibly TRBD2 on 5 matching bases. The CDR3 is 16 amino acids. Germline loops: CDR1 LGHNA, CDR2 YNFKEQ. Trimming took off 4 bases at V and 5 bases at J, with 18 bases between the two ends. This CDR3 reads CASSPLGLAQDNEQFF. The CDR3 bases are TGTGCCAGCAGCCCCCTCGGGCTAGCACAAGACAATGAGCAGTTCTTC.

The CDR3 bases are TGTGCCAGCAGCCAAGCCCCCGACAGGGCCTATGGCTACACCTTC. Translated: CASSQAPDRAYGYTF. The chain couples TRBV3-1 (or the pseudogene TRBV3-2) to TRBJ1-2; 7 nucleotides line up with TRBD1. The CDR3 has 15 amino acids. CDR1 is LGHDT, CDR2 YNNKEL, per germline (reference sequence). V was pared by 1 base and J by 4 bases, with 6 bases of the junction left unmatched.

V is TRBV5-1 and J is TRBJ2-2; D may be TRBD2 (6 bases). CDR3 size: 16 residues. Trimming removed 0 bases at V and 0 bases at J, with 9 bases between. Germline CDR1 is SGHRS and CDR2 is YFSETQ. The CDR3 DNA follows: TGCGCCAGCAGCTTGGAAGCTAGCGCGAACACCGGGGAGCTGTTTTTT. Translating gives CASSLEASANTGELFF.

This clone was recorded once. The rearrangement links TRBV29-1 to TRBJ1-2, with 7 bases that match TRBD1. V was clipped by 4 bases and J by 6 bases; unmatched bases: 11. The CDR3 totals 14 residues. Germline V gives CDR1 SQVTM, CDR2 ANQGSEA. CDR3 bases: TGCAGCGTTGTCATTTCAGCAGGGGGAGATGGCTACACCTTC. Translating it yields CSVVISAGGDGYTF.

CDR3 amino acids: CASRGRDRGEGELFF. The CDR3 bases are TGTGCCAGTAGGGGAAGGGACAGAGGGGAAGGGGAGCTGTTTTTT. The chain couples TRBV19 to TRBJ2-2; 7 bases are a match to TRBD1. Germline lookup yields CDR1 LNHDA and CDR2 SQIVND (reference sequence). J gave up 8 bases and V 6 bases, and 12 bases lay outside the gene matches. The CDR3 extends over 15 amino acids.

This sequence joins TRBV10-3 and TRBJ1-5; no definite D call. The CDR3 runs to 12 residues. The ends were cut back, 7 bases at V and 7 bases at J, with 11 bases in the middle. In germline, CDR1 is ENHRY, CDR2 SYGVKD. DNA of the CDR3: TGTGCCATCATAAAGGCGGGCCAGCCCCAGCATTTT. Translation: CAIIKAGQPQHF.